Following are 2 T cell receptor beta chains from one sample sequenced in a study. TCRdb reprocessed the RT-PCR reads via MiXCR and lists one record per CDR3 protein. The sample contains fewer than 800,000 distinct CDR3 sequences, approximately 15% of which appear only once. The sequenced sample was memory CD4+ T cells from blood. The receptors shown here come from a female donor in good health, serving as a healthy control.

This clonotype was picked up many times. The genes are TRBV5-1 and TRBJ2-7, with a tentative D call TRBD1 (5 bases). This CDR3 contains 13 residues. With 1 base removed from V and 7 bases from J, the gap between germline ends came to 12 bases. Per germline, CDR1 SGHRS and CDR2 YFSETQ. CDR3 DNA sequence: TGCGCCAGCAGCTTGATCCAGGGCGTAGAGCAGTACTTC. Its translation: CASSLIQGVEQYF.

The rearrangement joins TRBV20-1 to TRBJ1-1; 8 bases map to TRBD1. The germline gives CDR1 DFQATT, CDR2 SNEGSKA (reference sequence). Germline trimming cut 6 bases from V and 5 bases from J; bases unmatched to any gene: 8. There are 13 residues in the CDR3. For the CDR3, the DNA is TGCAGTGCAAGGGACAGGAGGGGGACTGAAGCTTTCTTT. This codes for CSARDRRGTEAFF.